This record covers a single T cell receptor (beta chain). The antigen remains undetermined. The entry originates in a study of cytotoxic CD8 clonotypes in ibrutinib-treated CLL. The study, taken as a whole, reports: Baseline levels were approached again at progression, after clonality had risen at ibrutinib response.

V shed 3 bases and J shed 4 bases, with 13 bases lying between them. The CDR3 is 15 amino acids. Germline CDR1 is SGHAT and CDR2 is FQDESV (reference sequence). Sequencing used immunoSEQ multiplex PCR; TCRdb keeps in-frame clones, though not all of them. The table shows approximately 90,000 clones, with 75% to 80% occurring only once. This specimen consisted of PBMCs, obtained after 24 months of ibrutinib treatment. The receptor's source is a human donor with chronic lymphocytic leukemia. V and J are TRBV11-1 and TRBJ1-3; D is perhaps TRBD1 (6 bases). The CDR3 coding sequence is TGTGCCAGCAGCTTTGGCAGGGGAGGAGGAAACACCATATATTTT. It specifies CASSFGRGGGNTIYF. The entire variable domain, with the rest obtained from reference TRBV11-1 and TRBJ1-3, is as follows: EAEVAQSPRYKITEKSQAVAFWCDPISGHATLYWYRQILGQGPELLVQFQDESVVDDSQLPKDRFSAERLKGVDSTLKIQPAELGDSAMYLCASSFGRGGGNTIYFGEGSWLTVV.